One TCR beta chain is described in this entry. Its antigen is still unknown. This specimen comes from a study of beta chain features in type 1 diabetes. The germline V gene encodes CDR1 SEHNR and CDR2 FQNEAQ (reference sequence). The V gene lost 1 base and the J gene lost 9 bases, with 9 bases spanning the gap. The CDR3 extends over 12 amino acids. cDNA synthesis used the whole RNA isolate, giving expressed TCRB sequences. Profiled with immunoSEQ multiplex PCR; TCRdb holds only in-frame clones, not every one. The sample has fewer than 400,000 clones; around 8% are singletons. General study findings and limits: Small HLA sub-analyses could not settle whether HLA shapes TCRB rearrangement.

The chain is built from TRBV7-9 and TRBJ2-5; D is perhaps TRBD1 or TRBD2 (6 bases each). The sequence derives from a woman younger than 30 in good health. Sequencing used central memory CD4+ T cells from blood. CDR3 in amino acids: CASSLEEGAQYF. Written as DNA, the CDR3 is TGTGCCAGCAGCTTAGAGGAGGGGGCCCAGTACTTC.